This record looks at one T cell receptor beta chain sequence and its context. These data belong to a study of shared clonotypes between healthy human individuals. Looking at the study overall: Researchers drew samples from two women and a few men aged 18 to 49.

Genomic DNA of every subset was divided equally among multiple immunoSEQ plates. Profiling relied on immunoSEQ multiplex PCR, and the TCRdb table lists in-frame clones only, not all of them. Of roughly 450,000 clones detected, 79% appear once; the ten largest clones hold approximately 13%. The CDR3 covers 14 residues. Germline loops: CDR1 SGDLS, CDR2 YYNGEE. V was pared by 0 bases and J by 1 base, with 4 bases between. The TCR was taken from a woman between 40 and 55 years old in good health. Some clones in this sample may be carry-over from other donors' samples. The specimen was PBMCs. The rearrangement links TRBV9 to TRBJ2-2, with unresolved D. CDR3 sequence (DNA): TGTGCCAGCAGCGTAGCCTGGAACACCGGGGAGCTGTTTTTT. Protein product: CASSVAWNTGELFF.